A single sample is the source of the 30 T cell receptor beta chains below, sequenced in a study of blood T cell repertoires in COVID-19. The assay was immunoSEQ multiplex PCR, and TCRdb's table has in-frame clones only and misses some. This sample carries 20,000 to 30,000 clones, around 93% of them seen once, and the ten largest clones take roughly 2.8%. Sequenced input: peripheral blood. These receptor sequences come from a human donor in a cohort sampled during active COVID-19.

The V call is TRBV5-1, the J call TRBJ1-6, with 10 bases identical to TRBD1. CDR1 is SGHRS and CDR2 is YFSETQ in the germline V gene. After removal of 3 bases from V and 8 bases from J, the junction contained 5 bases not matched to a gene. This CDR3 is 15 amino acids long. CDR3 nucleotides: TGCGCCAGCAGCTCGGTGGGGACAGGGGATTCACCCCTCCACTTT. Translating gives CASSSVGTGDSPLHF.

V and J are TRBV4-2 and TRBJ2-2; 9 positions agree with TRBD1. CDR3 length: 19 residues. Trimming at V came to 3 bases and at J to 7 bases, leaving 18 bases not matched to a gene. Looked up from germline, CDR1 is LGHNA and CDR2 is YNFKEQ. In DNA, the CDR3 is TGTGCCAGCAGCCATCCCTCCACCCCCCAGACAGGGGGTGTCGGGGAGCTGTTTTTT. This sequence encodes CASSHPSTPQTGGVGELFF.

The chain has TRBV19 and TRBJ2-1; 7 bases align to TRBD1. The trim removed 4 bases at V and 10 bases at J, leaving 7 bases unmatched. This CDR3 is built from 13 residues. Per the germline V gene, CDR1 is LNHDA and CDR2 is SQIVND (reference sequence). CDR3 DNA sequence: TGTGCCAGTAGTAAAATAGGGGGCTCAGAGCAGTTCTTC. Its translation: CASSKIGGSEQFF.

This chain joins TRBV5-4 and TRBJ2-2, with D perhaps TRBD2 (5 bases). V was shortened by 0 bases and J by 5 bases, with 11 bases between the two germline ends. This CDR3 spans 15 amino acids. In germline, CDR1 is SGHNT, CDR2 YYREEE (reference sequence). CDR3 region: CASSLVFGVTGELFF. The CDR3 nucleotides read TGTGCCAGCAGCTTGGTATTCGGGGTTACCGGGGAGCTGTTTTTT.

This sequence joins TRBV5-1 and TRBJ2-1; TRBD1 might be the D (6 bases). Germline V gene lookup returns CDR1 SGHRS and CDR2 YFSETQ. V was trimmed by 3 bases and J by 3 bases, leaving 7 bases between them. The CDR3 runs to 13 residues. This chain's CDR3 is CASSSDSYNEQFF. The CDR3 nucleotides are TGCGCCAGCAGCTCGGACAGCTACAATGAGCAGTTCTTC.

The rearrangement joins TRBV7-9 to TRBJ2-7, with D possibly being TRBD2 (6 bases). Trimming took off 3 bases at V and 6 bases at J, with 21 bases between the two ends. This CDR3 has 16 amino acids. Germline assignment: CDR1 SEHNR and CDR2 FQNEAQ (reference sequence). CDR3 region: CASSLEGSGGLGEQYV. Written as DNA, the CDR3 is TGTGCCAGCAGCTTGGAGGGGAGTGGTGGGTTAGGCGAGCAGTACGTC.

The chain combines TRBV4-1 with TRBJ2-2; TRBD2 matches at 9 bases. Germline V gene sequence: CDR1 MGHRA, CDR2 YSYEKL. V lost 4 bases and J lost 5; bases outside the gene matches: 2. CDR3 length: 14 amino acids. CDR3 bases: TGCGCCAGCAGCCGCGGGGGGGTTACCGGGGAGCTGTTTTTT. It translates to CASSRGGVTGELFF.

The chain has TRBV5-6 and TRBJ2-7; no firm D call. This CDR3 is 13 amino acids long. V was pared by 3 bases and J by 1 base, with 8 bases between. Germline V gene data show CDR1 as SGHDT and CDR2 as YYEEEE. The DNA of the CDR3 is TGTGCCAGCAGCTCCAGGAATTCCTACGAGCAGTACGTC. Amino acid sequence: CASSSRNSYEQYV.

The gene calls are TRBV11-3 and TRBJ2-2; 8 nucleotides match TRBD1. The V and J ends lost 4 bases and 5 bases, in that order; junction bases with no gene match: 3. Germline V gene sequence: CDR1 SGHNT, CDR2 YENEEA. The CDR3 is 14 residues long. The CDR3 bases are TGTGCCAGCAGCTCACGACAGGGGACCGGGGAGCTGTTTTTT. Translation: CASSSRQGTGELFF.

The rearrangement joins TRBV5-1 to TRBJ2-5, with 7 positions matching TRBD1. The trim removed 4 bases at V and 2 bases at J, leaving 2 bases unmatched. The CDR3 has 13 residues. Germline CDR1 is SGHRS and CDR2 is YFSETQ. The CDR3: CASSPGQQETQYF. The DNA of the CDR3 is TGCGCCAGCAGCCCGGGACAGCAAGAGACCCAGTACTTC. Based on the CDR3 plus reference TRBV5-1 and TRBJ2-5, the full variable domain is KAGVTQTPRYLIKTRGQQVTLSCSPISGHRSVSWYQQTPGQGLQFLFEYFSETQRNKGNFPGRFSGRQFSNSRSEMNVSTLELGDSALYLCASSPGQQETQYFGPGTRLLVL.

This chain uses TRBV19 with TRBJ1-5; tentative D call: TRBD1 (6 bases). This CDR3 is 14 amino acids long. The germline CDR1 and CDR2 sequences are LNHDA and SQIVND (reference sequence). The ends were cut back, 6 bases at V and 9 bases at J, with 18 bases in the middle. CDR3 sequence: CASRSDSFGRPQHF. CDR3 nucleotide sequence: TGTGCCAGTAGATCGGACAGCTTCGGTAGGCCCCAGCATTTT. Looking up the rest from reference TRBV19 and TRBJ1-5 gives the full variable domain: DGGITQSPKYLFRKEGQNVTLSCEQNLNHDAMYWYRQDPGQGLRLIYYSQIVNDFQKGDIAEGYSVSREKKESFPLTVTSAQKNPTAFYLCASRSDSFGRPQHFGDGTRLSIL.

A single count supports this clone. V gene TRBV5-4 combines with J gene TRBJ1-1; tentatively, D is TRBD1 (5 bases). The CDR3 has 14 residues. Trimming stripped 0 bases from V and 4 bases from J, with 10 bases between. From germline, CDR1 is SGHNT and CDR2 YYREEE (reference sequence). This CDR3 reads CASSLDGGFTEAFF. DNA of the CDR3: TGTGCCAGCAGCTTGGACGGGGGGTTCACTGAAGCTTTCTTT. Based on the CDR3 plus reference TRBV5-4 and TRBJ1-1, the full variable domain is ETGVTQSPTHLIKTRGQQVTLRCSSQSGHNTVSWYQQALGQGPQFIFQYYREEENGRGNFPPRFSGLQFPNYSSELNVNALELDDSALYLCASSLDGGFTEAFFGQGTRLTVV.

This chain connects TRBV12-3 or TRBV12-4 to TRBJ1-3; 9 bases fit TRBD1. The CDR3 contains 13 residues. With V trimmed by 8 bases and J by 2 bases, 1 base remained unmatched. In DNA form, the CDR3 reads TGTGCCAGCCGGACAGGGGCTGGAAACACCATATATTTT. Encoded protein: CASRTGAGNTIYF.

The chain recombines TRBV7-2 with TRBJ2-1; possible D gene TRBD2, 5 bases. Trimming stripped 1 base from V and 2 bases from J, with 12 bases between. Per the germline V gene, CDR1 is SGHTA and CDR2 is FQGNSA. The CDR3 covers 16 residues. In nucleotides, the CDR3 is TGTGCCAGCAGCTTAGAATCAGCGACTACCTACAATGAGCAGTTCTTC. Encoded protein: CASSLESATTYNEQFF. Using reference TRBV7-2 and TRBJ2-1 for the parts outside the CDR3, the full variable domain is GAGVSQSPSNKVTEKGKDVELRCDPISGHTALYWYRQSLGQGLEFLIYFQGNSAPDKSGLPSDRFSAERTGGSVSTLTIQRTQQEDSAVYLCASSLESATTYNEQFFGPGTRLTVL.

J is TRBJ1-1 and V is TRBV11-1; a weak D match, TRBD1 (5 bases). V lost 2 bases to trimming and J lost 2 bases, with 12 bases between them. Per the germline V gene, CDR1 is SGHAT and CDR2 is FQDESV (reference sequence). This CDR3 has 15 amino acids. The DNA for the CDR3 is TGTGCCAGCAGCTTATGGAGGGGACTTAACACTGAAGCTTTCTTT. The encoded protein is CASSLWRGLNTEAFF.

CDR3 sequence reads: CASSLGPQGGYTF. DNA of the CDR3: TGTGCCAGCAGCTTGGGTCCACAGGGAGGCTACACCTTC. The V and J genes are TRBV5-6 and TRBJ1-2, with D possibly being TRBD1 (6 bases). Germline V CDR1 and CDR2: SGHDT, YYEEEE. V gave up 0 bases and J gave up 8 bases, with 11 bases separating them. This CDR3 region has 13 residues. Using reference TRBV5-6 and TRBJ1-2 for the parts outside the CDR3, the full variable domain is DAGVTQSPTHLIKTRGQQVTLRCSPKSGHDTVSWYQQALGQGPQFIFQYYEEEERQRGNFPDRFSGHQFPNYSSELNVNALLLGDSALYLCASSLGPQGGYTFGSGTRLTVV.

CDR3 sequence: CASSQDRQGFWHQPQHF. DNA of the CDR3: TGCGCCAGCAGCCAAGATCGGCAGGGGTTCTGGCATCAGCCCCAGCATTTT. This chain uses TRBV4-1 with TRBJ1-5; D possibly corresponds to TRBD1 (6 bases). The V gene's germline CDR1 is MGHRA and CDR2 YSYEKL. The V end lost 0 bases, the J end lost 5 bases, and 17 bases lay between the germline ends. CDR3 size: 17 residues.

This chain joins TRBV4-2 and TRBJ2-7; D unresolved. This CDR3 comprises 12 residues. V was trimmed by 4 bases and J by 7 bases, leaving 11 bases between them. Germline lookup yields CDR1 LGHNA and CDR2 YNFKEQ. The DNA for the CDR3 is TGTGCCAGCAGCCTCCTCCCCGGTGAGCAGTACTTC. Translating gives CASSLLPGEQYF.

The chain joins TRBV29-1 to TRBJ1-1; D is unclear. The CDR3 length is 13 residues. The V end was cut by 2 bases, the J end by 5 bases, with 12 bases between. Germline V gives CDR1 SQVTM, CDR2 ANQGSEA. This CDR3 reads CSVEPSGRTEAFF. Here the CDR3 DNA reads TGCAGCGTTGAACCCTCCGGGAGGACTGAAGCTTTCTTT.

V gene TRBV4-2 combines with J gene TRBJ2-3; TRBD1 agrees at 8 bases. Germline V gives CDR1 LGHNA, CDR2 YNFKEQ. V gave up 1 base and J gave up 1 base; unmatched junction bases: 10. The CDR3 is made up of 18 amino acids. CDR3: CASSQGHQGAIRTDTQYF. The CDR3 DNA reads TGTGCCAGCAGCCAAGGGCACCAGGGGGCCATTCGCACAGATACGCAGTATTTT.

The gene calls are TRBV25-1 and TRBJ1-4; TRBD1 agrees at 10 bases. CDR1 and CDR2 (germline): MGHDK, SYGVNS. The CDR3 is made up of 15 amino acids. The ends lost 3 bases at V and 8 bases at J; junction bases unmatched: 6. CDR3 nucleotides: TGTGCCAGCAGTGAGTGGGACAGGGGCGACGAAAAACTGTTTTTT. Protein: CASSEWDRGDEKLFF. Together with reference TRBV25-1 and TRBJ1-4, the CDR3 gives the full variable domain: EADIYQTPRYLVIGTGKKITLECSQTMGHDKMYWYQQDPGMELHLIHYSYGVNSTEKGDLSSESTVSRIRTEHFPLTLESARPSHTSQYLCASSEWDRGDEKLFFGSGTQLSVL.

The chain is built from TRBV14 and TRBJ2-3; D possibly corresponds to TRBD2 (7 bases). This CDR3 comprises 18 residues. V shed 4 bases and J shed 1 base, with 21 bases lying between them. Germline V lookup: CDR1 SGHDN, CDR2 FVKESK. CDR3 coding DNA: TGTGCCAGCAGCCGAATCCACACGGCGGGGGCGCGCACAGATACGCAGTATTTT. Translation: CASSRIHTAGARTDTQYF. Supplemented by reference TRBV14 and TRBJ2-3, the full variable domain reads EAGVTQFPSHSVIEKGQTVTLRCDPISGHDNLYWYRRVMGKEIKFLLHFVKESKQDESGMPNNRFLAERTGGTYSTLKVQPAELEDSGVYFCASSRIHTAGARTDTQYFGPGTRLTVL.

The chain combines TRBV18 with TRBJ1-2; D is perhaps TRBD1 (6 bases). The CDR3 consists of 13 residues. Per the germline V gene, CDR1 is KGHSH and CDR2 is LQKENI. V lost 2 bases, J lost 4 bases, and 8 bases lay in between. This chain's CDR3 is CASSPAGAYGYTF. The CDR3 DNA follows: TGTGCCAGCTCACCAGCAGGGGCCTATGGCTACACCTTC.

The J gene is TRBJ1-5, the V gene TRBV27; D is uncertain. This CDR3 spans 12 amino acids. Trimming removed 5 bases from V and 5 bases from J, with 7 bases in between. The V gene's germline CDR1 is MNHEY and CDR2 SMNVEV (reference sequence). Here the CDR3 reads CASSRGHQPQHF. In nucleotides, the CDR3 is TGTGCCAGCAGTCGGGGTCATCAGCCCCAGCATTTT.

The rearrangement links TRBV3-1 (or the pseudogene TRBV3-2) to TRBJ2-3, with 14 bases lining up with TRBD2. V gave up 3 bases and J gave up 0 bases; unmatched junction bases: 8. The CDR3 spans 19 residues. Germline V gene sequence: CDR1 LGHDT, CDR2 YNNKEL (reference sequence). The CDR3 region is CASSQGLAGDLTSTDTQYF. CDR3 bases: TGTGCCAGCAGCCAGGGACTAGCGGGGGACCTGACTAGCACAGATACGCAGTATTTT.

The rearrangement joins TRBV29-1 to TRBJ1-2; 8 bases fit TRBD1. This CDR3 spans 13 amino acids. Germline assignment: CDR1 SQVTM and CDR2 ANQGSEA. Trimming cost V 4 bases and J 6 bases; bases outside gene matches: 7. CDR3 in amino acids: CSVGTGRGHGYTF. In DNA, the CDR3 is TGCAGCGTTGGGACAGGGAGGGGTCATGGCTACACCTTC.

A word on this clone: The identical CDR3 is also encoded by other nucleotide sequences in the sample. The CDR3 sequence: CASRERGWTGTTEAKNIQYF. As DNA, the CDR3 is TGCGCCAGCAGGGAAAGGGGGTGGACCGGGACAACCGAGGCCAAAAACATTCAGTACTTC. The chain uses TRBV10-2 and TRBJ2-4, with a possible D match to TRBD1 (6 bases). This CDR3 is built from 20 residues. The V end lost 6 bases, the J end lost 1 base, and 28 bases lay between the germline ends. In germline, CDR1 is WSHSY, CDR2 SAAADI.

The V call is TRBV5-1, the J call TRBJ2-7; 8 bases are a match to TRBD1. This CDR3 has 14 amino acids. The germline V gene encodes CDR1 SGHRS and CDR2 YFSETQ. V lost 5 bases to trimming and J lost 4 bases; unmatched junction nucleotides: 8. CDR3 amino acids: CASRAGQGAYEQYF. The CDR3 coding sequence is TGCGCCAGCAGGGCTGGGCAGGGGGCTTACGAGCAGTACTTC.

This chain uses TRBV5-1 with TRBJ1-6, with a tentative D call TRBD1 (6 bases). This CDR3 has 14 amino acids. CDR1 and CDR2 from the germline V gene are SGHRS and YFSETQ. Trimming pared 4 bases from V and 8 bases from J, leaving 13 bases between. The DNA for the CDR3 is TGCGCCAGCAGCCGGACAGAGGGGCATTCACCCCTCCACTTT. Residues: CASSRTEGHSPLHF.

This clone is a singleton in its sample. The CDR3 sequence is CATRGGNTDTQYF. In DNA form, the CDR3 reads TGTGCCACCCGGGGGGGGAACACAGATACGCAGTATTTT. The rearrangement joins TRBV24-1 to TRBJ2-3; 8 bases fit TRBD2. Germline lookup yields CDR1 KGHDR and CDR2 SFDVKD. V was pared by 9 bases and J by 2 bases, with 3 bases of the junction left unmatched. The CDR3 spans 13 residues.